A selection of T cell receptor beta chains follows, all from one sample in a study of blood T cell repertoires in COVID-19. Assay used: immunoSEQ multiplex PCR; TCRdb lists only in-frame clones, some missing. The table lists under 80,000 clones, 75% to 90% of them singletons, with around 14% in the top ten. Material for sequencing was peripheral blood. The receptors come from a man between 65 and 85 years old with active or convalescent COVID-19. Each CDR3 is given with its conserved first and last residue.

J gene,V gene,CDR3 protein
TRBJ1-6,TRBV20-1,CSASGPGRDTSPLHF
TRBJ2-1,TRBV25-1,CASSEARAGEQFF
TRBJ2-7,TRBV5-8,CASSPMLQIYEQYF
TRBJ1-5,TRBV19,CASSTPQGKSNQPQHF
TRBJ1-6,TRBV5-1,CASSTRAGNSPLHF
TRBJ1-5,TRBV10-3,CAISESRGASNQPQHF
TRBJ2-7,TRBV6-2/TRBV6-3,CASSPETGGYKQYF
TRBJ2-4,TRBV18,CASSPGLAGGSLAKNIQYF
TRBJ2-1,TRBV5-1,CASSSGQGLYNEQFF
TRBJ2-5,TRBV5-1,CASSTQDGDETQYF
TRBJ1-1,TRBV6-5,CASRPERGTNTEAFF
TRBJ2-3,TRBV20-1,CSASGSGGSINTDTQYF
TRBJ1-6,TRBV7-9,CAGQGSSYNSPLHF
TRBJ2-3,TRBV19,CANCCGGRGTDTQYF
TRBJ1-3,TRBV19,CASSRGRGLTSSGNTIYF
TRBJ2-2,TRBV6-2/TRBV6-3,CASTPTGTRFGELFF
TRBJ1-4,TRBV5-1,CASSITFQGGATNEKLFF
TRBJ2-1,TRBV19,CASRQGNDNEQFF
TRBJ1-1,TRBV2,CASIWTGNTEAFF
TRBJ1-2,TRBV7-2,CATKNGGKGRFEGYTF
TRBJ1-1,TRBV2,CASSVDMNTEAFF
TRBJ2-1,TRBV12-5,CASRGINNEQFF
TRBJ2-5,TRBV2,CASSGEYGTQYF
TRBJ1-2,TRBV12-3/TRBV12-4,CASSGDSLDYTF
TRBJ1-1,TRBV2,CASRVQGAGTEAFF
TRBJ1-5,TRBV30,CAWSVRGVSNQPQHF
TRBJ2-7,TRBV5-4,CASSFARAPLYEQYF
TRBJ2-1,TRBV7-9,CASNPAAGAHNEQFF
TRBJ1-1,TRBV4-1,CASSQVRSEEAFF
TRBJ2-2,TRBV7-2,CASAGQLTGELFF
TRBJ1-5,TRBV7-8,CASRAGQGMNQPQHF
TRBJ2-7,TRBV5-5,CASSLGLAGDLYEQYF
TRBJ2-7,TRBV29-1,CSVVSPAVWPYEQYF
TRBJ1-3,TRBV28,CATAQGGSVGNTIYF
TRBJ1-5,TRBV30,CAWKSAVTVGPQHF
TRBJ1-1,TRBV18,CASSSTTGGNAEAFF
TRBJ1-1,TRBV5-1,CASIPDMNTEAFF
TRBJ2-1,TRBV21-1,CASGKFQHSTNNEQFF
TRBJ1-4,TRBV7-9,CASSLGAVGVSTNEKLFF
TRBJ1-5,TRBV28,CASSQRGRGSNQPQHF
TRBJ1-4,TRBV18,CASSPRTGGNEKLFF
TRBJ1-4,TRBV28,CASTSIRTASNEKLFF
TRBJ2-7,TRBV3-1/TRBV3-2,CASSQGVGTAYEQYF
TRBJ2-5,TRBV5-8,CASSFKTQYF
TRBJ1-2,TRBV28,CASSGQSNYGYTF
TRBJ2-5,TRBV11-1,CASSLAGVMETQYF
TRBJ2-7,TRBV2,CASSSRTGSYEQYF